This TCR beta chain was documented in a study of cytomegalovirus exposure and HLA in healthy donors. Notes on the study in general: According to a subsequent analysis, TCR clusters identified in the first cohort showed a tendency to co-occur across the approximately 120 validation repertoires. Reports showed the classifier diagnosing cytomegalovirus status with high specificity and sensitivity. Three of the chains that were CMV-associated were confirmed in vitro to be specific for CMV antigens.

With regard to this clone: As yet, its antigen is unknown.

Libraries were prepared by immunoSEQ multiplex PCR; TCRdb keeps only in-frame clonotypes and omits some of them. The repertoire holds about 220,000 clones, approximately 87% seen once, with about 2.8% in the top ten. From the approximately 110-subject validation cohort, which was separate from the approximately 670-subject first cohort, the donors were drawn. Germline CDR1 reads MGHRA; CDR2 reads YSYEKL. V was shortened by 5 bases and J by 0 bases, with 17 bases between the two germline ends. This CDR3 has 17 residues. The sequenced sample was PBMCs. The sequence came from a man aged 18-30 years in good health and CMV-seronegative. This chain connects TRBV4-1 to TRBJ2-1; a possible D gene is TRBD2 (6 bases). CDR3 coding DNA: TGCGCCAGCAGCTCCCGGGATAGCGGTTACTCCTACAATGAGCAGTTCTTC. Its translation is CASSSRDSGYSYNEQFF.